This TCR beta chain originates from a study of beta chain features in type 1 diabetes. Comment on this clone: Its specificity is unknown.

Since all of the isolated RNA was reverse transcribed, expressed TCRB transcripts were what got sequenced. Here immunoSEQ multiplex PCR was the method, and the copy in TCRdb shows in-frame clones only, minus some. The profile shows some 500,000 clones, roughly an eighth of them singletons. The V and J ends lost 3 bases and 6 bases respectively, with 9 bases between them. The CDR3 sequence is 12 residues long. Germline V CDR1 and CDR2: SGHAT, FQNNGV. Study findings and constraints: Sampled from patients, naive, central memory and Treg TCRB repertoires appeared more similar than those sampled from healthy donors.

Approximately 110 mL of blood, on average, came from one heparinised draw per donor. The rearrangement uses TRBV11-2 and TRBJ2-7; TRBD1 or TRBD2 may be the D gene (5 bases each). The clonotype comes from a woman between 18 and 29 years old in good health. The sequenced sample was naive CD4+ T cells from blood. The CDR3 is CASSFRGAEQYF. The CDR3, as DNA: TGTGCCAGCAGCTTTCGAGGGGCCGAGCAGTACTTC.